This T cell receptor (beta chain) originates from a study of human T cells and chemical hapten exposure. Overall study results and limits: Expanded TCRs were compared with controls, and the expanded TCRs formed significantly more large CDR3 similarity clusters. Unchanged with DPC sensitization were TCRs above 1 in 1000 frequency.

Concerning this clonotype itself: Its antigen is not identified.

Attachment of unique molecular identifiers to individual cDNA molecules was performed in the library. Study processing details: Between 23,224 and 690,600 TCRs appeared in each sample, and the median stood at around 92,000. MiXCR was run by TCRdb on the RACE reads, yielding one entry per CDR3 protein. TCRdb assigned the V and J calls; the authors' analysis was not used. The sample lists a few hundred thousand distinct CDR3 sequences, roughly 7.4% occurring once. Time point: pre-sensitization, week 0. Stated treatment: therapeutic diphenylcyclopropenone sensitization with weekly scalp DPC. Deletions cut 7 bases from V and 5 bases from J, with 14 bases between. The CDR3 consists of 13 residues. The germline CDR1 and CDR2 sequences are SGHTA and FQGTGA.

This clonotype originated in a man aged 18 to 29 with alopecia areata. Some clones in this sample may be carry-over from other donors' samples. The specimen was whole blood, collected in connection with sensitization to the hapten diphenylcyclopropenone (DPC). V and J are TRBV7-3 and TRBJ2-5, with a weak D call TRBD2 (5 bases). The CDR3 DNA reads as TGTGCCAGCACCATAAGCCCGGGGGAGACCCAGTACTTC. Its protein is CASTISPGETQYF.